These 17 T cell receptor beta chains originate from one sample sequenced in a study of blood T cell repertoires in COVID-19. Generated by immunoSEQ multiplex PCR, the TCRdb table keeps only in-frame clones and is missing some. The repertoire holds about 160,000 clones, with around 77% as singletons. Sequenced: peripheral blood. Every receptor here comes from a man between 65 and 85 years old with acute or convalescent COVID-19.

V usage is TRBV5-1 and J usage is TRBJ2-3, with TRBD2 matching over 7 bases. V lost 4 bases and J lost 4; bases outside the gene matches: 9. CDR3 length equals 15 residues. CDR1 is SGHRS and CDR2 is YFSETQ in the germline V gene. CDR3 amino acids: CASSAPLAGADTQYF. As DNA, the CDR3 is TGCGCCAGCAGCGCCCCCTTGGCGGGAGCAGATACGCAGTATTTT. Filled out from reference TRBV5-1 and TRBJ2-3, the complete variable domain reads KAGVTQTPRYLIKTRGQQVTLSCSPISGHRSVSWYQQTPGQGLQFLFEYFSETQRNKGNFPGRFSGRQFSNSRSEMNVSTLELGDSALYLCASSAPLAGADTQYFGPGTRLTVL.

The chain combines TRBV10-3 with TRBJ1-1, with 8 bases fitting TRBD1. This CDR3 region has 13 residues. In germline, CDR1 is ENHRY, CDR2 SYGVKD. V trimming: 6 bases; J trimming: 1 base; junction bases outside the gene matches: 1. CDR3 residues: CAISDRGNTEAFF. The CDR3 region has the DNA TGTGCCATCAGCGACAGGGGGAACACTGAAGCTTTCTTT.

The V and J genes are TRBV5-4 and TRBJ2-1; weak D call: TRBD1 (5 bases). The CDR3 is 15 amino acids. Germline V CDR1 and CDR2: SGHNT, YYREEE (reference sequence). Trimming took 4 bases from V and 9 from J, leaving 20 bases between them. CDR3 sequence reads: CASSPTSNPQGEQFF. CDR3 nucleotides: TGTGCCAGCAGCCCCACCTCTAACCCCCAGGGTGAGCAGTTCTTC.

This sequence joins TRBV6-5 and TRBJ2-2; 9 bases map to TRBD2. After removal of 6 bases from V and 6 bases from J, the junction contained 8 bases not matched to a gene. The CDR3 consists of 15 residues. The germline V gene has CDR1 MNHEY and CDR2 SVGAGI. The CDR3 spells CASSILAGPAGELFF. The CDR3 DNA is TGTGCCAGCAGCATACTAGCGGGCCCAGCCGGGGAGCTGTTTTTT.

V gene TRBV7-8 combines with J gene TRBJ1-2, with 7 bases fitting TRBD1. The CDR3 runs to 14 residues. The V gene end was trimmed by 0 bases and the J gene end by 7 bases; junction bases not matched to a gene: 5. Per germline, CDR1 SGHVS and CDR2 FQNEAQ. This CDR3 reads CASSLASGTAGYTF. The CDR3 nucleotides read TGTGCCAGCAGCTTAGCGTCCGGGACAGCTGGCTACACCTTC. Full variable domain (rest looked up from reference TRBV7-8 and TRBJ1-2): GAGVSQSPRYKVAKRGQDVALRCDPISGHVSLFWYQQALGQGPEFLTYFQNEAQLDKSGLPSDRFFAERPEGSVSTLKIQRTQQEDSAVYLCASSLASGTAGYTFGSGTRLTVV.

This clone has only a few counts. The chain couples TRBV7-2 to TRBJ2-3; possibly TRBD2 for D (6 bases). The germline V and J ends were trimmed by 2 bases and 0 bases, with 12 bases remaining between them. The germline CDR1 and CDR2 sequences are SGHTA and FQGNSA. This CDR3 is 16 amino acids long. DNA for the CDR3: TGTGCCAGCAGCTTACTTGGCGGGGACAGCACAGATACGCAGTATTTT. Its protein is CASSLLGGDSTDTQYF.

This chain uses TRBV28 with TRBJ2-7, with 11 bases aligning to TRBD1. The CDR3 loop spans 16 amino acids. Germline V gene lookup returns CDR1 MDHEN and CDR2 SYDVKM. Trimming took 6 bases from V and 3 from J; bases not matched to a gene: 10. The CDR3 region has the DNA TGTGCCAGCAGCCGTGGTACGGGACAGGGGGACTACGAGCAGTACTTC. As protein: CASSRGTGQGDYEQYF.

The chain employs TRBV11-2 and TRBJ2-1; TRBD1 aligns across 8 bases. This CDR3 comprises 16 residues. In germline, CDR1 is SGHAT, CDR2 FQNNGV. V shed 1 base and J 4 bases; nucleotides not matched to a gene: 6. The CDR3 spells CASSLAGDRLYNEQFF. CDR3 in DNA: TGTGCCAGCAGCTTAGCGGGGGACAGGCTATACAATGAGCAGTTCTTC.

The chain employs TRBV27 and TRBJ1-1; TRBD1 matches 11 bases. Germline V lookup: CDR1 MNHEY, CDR2 SMNVEV (reference sequence). The CDR3 contains 17 residues. J was trimmed by 0 bases and V by 5 bases; bases with no gene match: 8. CDR3 sequence (DNA): TGTGCCAGCAGTGGACAGGGGGCCGCCATTTTGAACACTGAAGCTTTCTTT. It yields the protein CASSGQGAAILNTEAFF.

The V gene is TRBV28, the J gene TRBJ1-4; the D gene is possibly TRBD1 (6 bases). Trimming cost V 5 bases and J 8 bases, with 18 bases left between them. In germline, CDR1 is MDHEN, CDR2 SYDVKM. This CDR3 region has 15 residues. The chain's CDR3 is CASSLTVGAREKLFF. The CDR3 coding sequence is TGTGCCAGCAGTCTAACAGTGGGGGCAAGGGAAAAACTGTTTTTT.

The chain links TRBV5-1 to TRBJ1-2; D gene ambiguous. The germline V gene has CDR1 SGHRS and CDR2 YFSETQ. This CDR3 is built from 14 residues. The V end lost 4 bases, the J end lost 2 bases, and 12 bases lay between the germline ends. CDR3 protein: CASSHGDTNYGYTF. CDR3 nucleotides: TGCGCCAGCAGCCACGGGGATACAAACTATGGCTACACCTTC. The complete variable domain, with remaining parts taken from reference TRBV5-1 and TRBJ1-2, reads KAGVTQTPRYLIKTRGQQVTLSCSPISGHRSVSWYQQTPGQGLQFLFEYFSETQRNKGNFPGRFSGRQFSNSRSEMNVSTLELGDSALYLCASSHGDTNYGYTFGSGTRLTVV.

This chain connects TRBV19 to TRBJ1-4, with D maybe TRBD1 (5 bases). This CDR3 region has 15 residues. The germline V gene encodes CDR1 LNHDA and CDR2 SQIVND (reference sequence). Trimming removed 4 bases at V and 8 bases at J, with 17 bases between. The CDR3 region is CASSNDRGEWEKLFF. The DNA of the CDR3 is TGTGCCAGTAGTAACGACAGAGGCGAATGGGAAAAACTGTTTTTT.

This chain links TRBV9 with TRBJ2-5; 14 bases agree with TRBD2. Trimming took 3 bases from V and 4 from J; bases not matched to a gene: 2. Germline V lookup: CDR1 SGDLS, CDR2 YYNGEE. This CDR3 contains 15 residues. The CDR3 nucleotides read TGTGCCAGCAGCGCGACTAGCGGGAGGGCAGAGACCCAGTACTTC. Protein product: CASSATSGRAETQYF. Full variable domain (rest looked up from reference TRBV9 and TRBJ2-5): DSGVTQTPKHLITATGQRVTLRCSPRSGDLSVYWYQQSLDQGLQFLIQYYNGEERAKGNILERFSAQQFPDLHSELNLSSLELGDSALYFCASSATSGRAETQYFGPGTRLLVL.

The rearrangement joins TRBV5-4 to TRBJ1-1, with D possibly TRBD1 on 5 matching bases. The CDR3 runs to 15 residues. V was pared by 0 bases and J by 4 bases, with 13 bases between. Germline V CDR1 and CDR2: SGHNT, YYREEE (reference sequence). CDR3 amino acids: CASSLVGRVSTEAFF. CDR3 nucleotide sequence: TGTGCCAGCAGCTTGGTTGGCAGGGTGAGCACTGAAGCTTTCTTT. Looking up the rest from reference TRBV5-4 and TRBJ1-1 gives the full variable domain: ETGVTQSPTHLIKTRGQQVTLRCSSQSGHNTVSWYQQALGQGPQFIFQYYREEENGRGNFPPRFSGLQFPNYSSELNVNALELDDSALYLCASSLVGRVSTEAFFGQGTRLTVV.

The chain employs TRBV7-2 and TRBJ2-4; D is perhaps TRBD1 (7 bases). There are 17 residues in the CDR3. Germline V CDR1 and CDR2: SGHTA, FQGNSA. The V and J ends lost 5 bases and 1 base respectively, with 18 bases between them. CDR3 protein: CASSHNPGGLAKNIQYF. DNA for the CDR3: TGTGCCAGCAGCCATAATCCAGGGGGACTGGCCAAAAACATTCAGTACTTC.

V gene TRBV28 combines with J gene TRBJ1-4; the match to TRBD1 covers 11 bases. Per the germline V gene, CDR1 is MDHEN and CDR2 is SYDVKM. This CDR3 has 15 amino acids. V was clipped by 3 bases and J by 10 bases; unmatched bases: 7. The CDR3 region is CASSFGDRGSGKLFF. For the CDR3, the DNA is TGTGCCAGCAGTTTTGGGGACAGGGGGTCGGGAAAACTGTTTTTT.

This rearrangement joins TRBV19 to TRBJ2-2; TRBD2 might be the D (7 bases). Germline V gene lookup returns CDR1 LNHDA and CDR2 SQIVND (reference sequence). The CDR3 consists of 16 residues. The V end lost 3 bases, the J end lost 4 bases, and 15 bases lay between the germline ends. CDR3 DNA: TGTGCCAGTAGTATTAGTGGGGGGGCTTTCACCGGGGAGCTGTTTTTT. Translating it yields CASSISGGAFTGELFF. The variable domain in full, with the rest retrieved from reference TRBV19 and TRBJ2-2, is DGGITQSPKYLFRKEGQNVTLSCEQNLNHDAMYWYRQDPGQGLRLIYYSQIVNDFQKGDIAEGYSVSREKKESFPLTVTSAQKNPTAFYLCASSISGGAFTGELFFGEGSRLTVL.